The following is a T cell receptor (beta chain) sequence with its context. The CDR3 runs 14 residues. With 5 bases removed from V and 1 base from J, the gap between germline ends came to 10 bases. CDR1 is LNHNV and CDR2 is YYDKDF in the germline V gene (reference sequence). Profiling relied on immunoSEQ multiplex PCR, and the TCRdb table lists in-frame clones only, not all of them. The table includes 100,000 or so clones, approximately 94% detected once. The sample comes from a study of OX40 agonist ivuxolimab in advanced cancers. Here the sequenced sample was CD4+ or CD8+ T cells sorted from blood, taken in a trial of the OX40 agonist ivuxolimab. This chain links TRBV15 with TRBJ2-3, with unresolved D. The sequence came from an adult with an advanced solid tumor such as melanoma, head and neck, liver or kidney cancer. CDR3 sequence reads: CATSSNHGTDTQYF. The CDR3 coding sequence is TGTGCCACCAGCTCCAACCACGGCACAGATACGCAGTATTTT.